One TCR beta chain is described in this entry. Compared with germline, one end of the junction differs, possibly owing to a read error. Scientists recovered RNA and DNA together from approximately 20-30 mg of unsorted bulk tissue. From around 520 ng of total RNA, TCR beta-specific cDNA was reverse-transcribed using a constant-region primer. Three rounds of nested multiplex PCR with slightly modified ARM-PCR produced TCR beta libraries. Two initial PCR rounds of around 10 cycles each paired TRBV1-TRBV30 forward primers with a C-beta reverse primer. TCRdb passed the multiplex PCR reads through MiXCR, listing each CDR3 protein once. This sample has some 87,000 distinct CDR3 sequences, with about 73% found just once. The CDR3 sequence is 17 residues long. Germline loops: CDR1 SGHAT, CDR2 FQNNGV. This sample stems from a study of tumor-infiltrating lymphocytes in primary liver carcinoma. Study-level information: Subjects consisted of male and female patients aged 30 to 69 years. Staged T1-T3 N0M0, the tumors had sizes that ranged from roughly 4 to 10 cm across. In every tissue type, samples returned a similar yield of roughly 3.5 to 8 million productive TCRbeta reads.

This sequence originates from a man in his forties or fifties with primary liver carcinoma and hepatitis B virus infection. The sequenced sample consisted of tumor-adjacent normal liver tissue. J is TRBJ2-7 and V is TRBV11-2; the D call may be TRBD1 or TRBD2 (6 bases each). The CDR3 DNA sequence: TGTGCCAGCAGCTTAGACTGCGGGACACCCAGCTCCTACGAGCAATATTTC. It translates to CASSLDCGTPSSYEQYF.